The subject of this entry is one T cell receptor beta chain. The antigen is not known. In germline, CDR1 is MNHNS, CDR2 SASEGT. The CDR3 totals 15 residues. TCR beta libraries carry UMIs added by 5'RACE template switching. From the 5' RACE reads, TCRdb lists one entry per CDR3 protein and no DNA. The ten top clones account for 15% to 20%, within a sample of some 110,000 distinct CDR3 sequences. These data are taken from a study of T cells expressing NK-cell markers. Study outcomes and limitations: Each of six donors carried dominant NKG2C+ clonotypes accounting for about 1.0-7.5% of CD8+ T cells. It was still unclear whether expanded NKG2C+ T cell clones were HCMV specific.

This TCR was recovered from a woman between 18 and 75 years old in good health. The genes are TRBV6-1 and TRBJ2-3; the D call from TCRdb, TRBD2, cannot be confirmed without DNA. What was sequenced was blood T cells: a sorted CD56 or NKG2C T cell subset, CD4+ or CD8+ T cells, or bulk PBMC T cells (not recorded which). The CDR3 sequence is CASSTLTSGGPTWYF.